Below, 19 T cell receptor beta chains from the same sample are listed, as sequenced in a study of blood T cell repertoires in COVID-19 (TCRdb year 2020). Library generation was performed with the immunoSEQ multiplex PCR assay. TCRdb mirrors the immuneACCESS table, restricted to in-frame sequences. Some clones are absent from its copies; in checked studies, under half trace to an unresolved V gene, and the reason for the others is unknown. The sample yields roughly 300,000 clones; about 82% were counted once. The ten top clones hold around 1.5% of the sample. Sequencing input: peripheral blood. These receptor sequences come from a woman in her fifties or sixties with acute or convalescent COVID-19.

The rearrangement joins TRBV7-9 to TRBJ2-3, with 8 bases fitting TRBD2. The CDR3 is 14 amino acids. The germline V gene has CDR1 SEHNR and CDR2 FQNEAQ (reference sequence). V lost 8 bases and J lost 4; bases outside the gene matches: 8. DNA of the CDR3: TGTGCCAGCTCGACGGGAGGGCCCTCAGATACGCAGTATTTT. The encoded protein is CASSTGGPSDTQYF.

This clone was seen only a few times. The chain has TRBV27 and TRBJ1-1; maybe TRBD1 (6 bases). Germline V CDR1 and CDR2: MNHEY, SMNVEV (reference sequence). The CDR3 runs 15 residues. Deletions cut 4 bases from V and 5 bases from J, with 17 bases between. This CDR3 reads CASSSYLKGGTEAFF. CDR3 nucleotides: TGTGCCAGCAGTTCCTACCTTAAGGGGGGGACTGAAGCTTTCTTT.

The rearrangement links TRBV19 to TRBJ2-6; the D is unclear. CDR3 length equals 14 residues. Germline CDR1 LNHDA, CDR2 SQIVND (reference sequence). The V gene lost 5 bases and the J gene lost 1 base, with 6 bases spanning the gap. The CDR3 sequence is CASSQVSGANVLTF. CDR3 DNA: TGTGCCAGTAGTCAGGTGTCTGGGGCCAACGTCCTGACTTTC.

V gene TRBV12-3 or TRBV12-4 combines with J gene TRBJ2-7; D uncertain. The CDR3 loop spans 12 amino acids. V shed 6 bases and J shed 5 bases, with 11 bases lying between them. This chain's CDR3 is CASRILPDEQYF. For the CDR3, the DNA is TGTGCCAGCAGAATCTTACCGGACGAGCAGTACTTC.

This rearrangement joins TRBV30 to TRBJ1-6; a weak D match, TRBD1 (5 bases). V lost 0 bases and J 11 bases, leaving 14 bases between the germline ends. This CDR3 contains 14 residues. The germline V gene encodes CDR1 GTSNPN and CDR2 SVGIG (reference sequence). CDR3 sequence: CAWSVRGRLAPLHF. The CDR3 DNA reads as TGTGCCTGGAGTGTACGGGGGAGATTGGCACCCCTCCACTTT.

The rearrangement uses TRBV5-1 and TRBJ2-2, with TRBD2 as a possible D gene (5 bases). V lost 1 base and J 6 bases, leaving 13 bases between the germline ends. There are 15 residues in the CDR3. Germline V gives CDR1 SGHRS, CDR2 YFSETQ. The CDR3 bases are TGCGCCAGCAGCTTGCGGGAAGTACGGCCCGGGGAGCTGTTTTTT. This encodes CASSLREVRPGELFF.

CDR3 nucleotides: TGTGCCAGCAGCTTAGCGCTAGCGGGAGGGGGGACCGGGGAGCTGTTTTTT. Its translation: CASSLALAGGGTGELFF. The V gene is TRBV7-2, the J gene TRBJ2-2; 12 positions match TRBD2. The CDR3 has 17 residues. Germline CDR1 and CDR2: SGHTA and FQGNSA. The V and J ends lost 0 bases and 5 bases, in that order; junction bases with no gene match: 4. The whole variable domain, remainder taken from reference TRBV7-2 and TRBJ2-2, is GAGVSQSPSNKVTEKGKDVELRCDPISGHTALYWYRQSLGQGLEFLIYFQGNSAPDKSGLPSDRFSAERTGGSVSTLTIQRTQQEDSAVYLCASSLALAGGGTGELFFGEGSRLTVL.

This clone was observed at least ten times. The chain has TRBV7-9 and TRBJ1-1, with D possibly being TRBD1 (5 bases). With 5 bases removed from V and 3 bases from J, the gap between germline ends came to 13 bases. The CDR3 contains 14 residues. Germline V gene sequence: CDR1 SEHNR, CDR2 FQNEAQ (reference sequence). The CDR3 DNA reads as TGTGCCAGCAGCCTCGGAGACAGCTACACTGAAGCTTTCTTT. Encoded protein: CASSLGDSYTEAFF. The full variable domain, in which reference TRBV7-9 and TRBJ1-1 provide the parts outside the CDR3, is DTGVSQNPRHKITKRGQNVTFRCDPISEHNRLYWYRQTLGQGPEFLTYFQNEAQLEKSRLLSDRFSAERPKGSFSTLEIQRTEQGDSAMYLCASSLGDSYTEAFFGQGTRLTVV.

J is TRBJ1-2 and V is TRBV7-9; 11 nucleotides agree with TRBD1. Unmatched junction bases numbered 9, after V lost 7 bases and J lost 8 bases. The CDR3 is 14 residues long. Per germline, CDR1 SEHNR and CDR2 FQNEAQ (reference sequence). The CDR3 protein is CASTHIRTGGGYTF. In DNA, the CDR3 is TGTGCCAGCACCCATATCCGGACAGGGGGCGGCTACACCTTC. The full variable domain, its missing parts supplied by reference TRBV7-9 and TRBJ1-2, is DTGVSQNPRHKITKRGQNVTFRCDPISEHNRLYWYRQTLGQGPEFLTYFQNEAQLEKSRLLSDRFSAERPKGSFSTLEIQRTEQGDSAMYLCASTHIRTGGGYTFGSGTRLTVV.

CDR3 sequence reads: CASSLTGTRGSEQYF. For the CDR3, the DNA is TGCGCCAGCAGCTTGACCGGGACTAGGGGTTCCGAGCAGTACTTC. This chain joins TRBV5-1 and TRBJ2-7, with TRBD2 identical over 8 bases. The CDR3 is made up of 15 amino acids. The trim removed 1 base at V and 6 bases at J, leaving 9 bases unmatched. Germline V CDR1 and CDR2: SGHRS, YFSETQ.

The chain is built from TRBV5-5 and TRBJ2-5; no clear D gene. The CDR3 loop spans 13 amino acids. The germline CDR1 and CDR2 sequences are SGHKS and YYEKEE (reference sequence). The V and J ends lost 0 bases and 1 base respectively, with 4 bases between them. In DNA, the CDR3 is TGTGCCAGCAGCTTGGTGGCCCAAGAGACCCAGTACTTC. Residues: CASSLVAQETQYF.

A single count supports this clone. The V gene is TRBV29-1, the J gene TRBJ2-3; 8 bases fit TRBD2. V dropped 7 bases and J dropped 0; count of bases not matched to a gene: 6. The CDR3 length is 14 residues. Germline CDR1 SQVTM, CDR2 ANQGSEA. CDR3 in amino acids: CSAALAASTDTQYF. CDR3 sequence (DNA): TGCAGCGCAGCACTAGCGGCGAGCACAGATACGCAGTATTTT.

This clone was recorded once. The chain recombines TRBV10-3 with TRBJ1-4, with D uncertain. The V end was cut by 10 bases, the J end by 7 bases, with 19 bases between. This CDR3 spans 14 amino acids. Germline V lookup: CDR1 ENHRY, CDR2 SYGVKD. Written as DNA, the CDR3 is TGTGCCAGCACCTCTTGGGATGGAGGTGAAAAACTGTTTTTT. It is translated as CASTSWDGGEKLFF.

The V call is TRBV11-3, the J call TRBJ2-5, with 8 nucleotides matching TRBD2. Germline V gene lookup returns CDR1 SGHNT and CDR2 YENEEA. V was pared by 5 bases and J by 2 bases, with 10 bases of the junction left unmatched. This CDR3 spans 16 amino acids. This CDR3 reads CASSKPGLVGQETQYF. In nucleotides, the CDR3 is TGTGCCAGCAGCAAACCGGGACTAGTTGGACAAGAGACCCAGTACTTC.

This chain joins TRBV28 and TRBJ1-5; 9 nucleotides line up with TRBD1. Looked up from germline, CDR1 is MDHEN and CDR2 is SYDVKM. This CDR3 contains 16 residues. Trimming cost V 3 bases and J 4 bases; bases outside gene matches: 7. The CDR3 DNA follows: TGTGCCAGCAGTTTTCGGGACAGGGTTGCAAATCAGCCCCAGCATTTT. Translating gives CASSFRDRVANQPQHF.

CDR3 bases: TGTGCCAGCAGTTTAGGGACAGGGATGGGCAATCAGCCCCAGCATTTT. Protein sequence: CASSLGTGMGNQPQHF. The chain has TRBV6-2 or TRBV6-3 and TRBJ1-5, with 9 positions matching TRBD1. Germline CDR1 and CDR2: MNHEY and SVGEGT. V lost 4 bases to trimming and J lost 2 bases; unmatched junction nucleotides: 6. The CDR3 runs to 16 residues.

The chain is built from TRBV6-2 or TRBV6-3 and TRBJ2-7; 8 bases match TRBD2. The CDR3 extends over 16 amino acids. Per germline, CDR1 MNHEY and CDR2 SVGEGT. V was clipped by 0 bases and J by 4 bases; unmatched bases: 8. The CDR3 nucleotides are TGTGCCAGCAGTTACTCGATATCAGCGGGAGAATACGAGCAGTACTTC. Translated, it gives CASSYSISAGEYEQYF.

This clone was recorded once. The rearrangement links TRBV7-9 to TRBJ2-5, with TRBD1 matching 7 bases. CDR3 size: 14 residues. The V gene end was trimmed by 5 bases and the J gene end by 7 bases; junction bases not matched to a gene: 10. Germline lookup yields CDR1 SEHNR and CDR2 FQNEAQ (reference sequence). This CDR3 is CASSATGSGGTQYF. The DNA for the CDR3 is TGTGCCAGCAGCGCGACAGGGTCTGGGGGGACCCAGTACTTC.

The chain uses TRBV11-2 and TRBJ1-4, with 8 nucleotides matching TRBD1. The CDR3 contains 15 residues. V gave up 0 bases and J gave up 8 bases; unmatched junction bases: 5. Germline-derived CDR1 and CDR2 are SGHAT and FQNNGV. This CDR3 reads CASSLDEDRVEKLFF. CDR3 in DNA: TGTGCCAGCAGCTTAGACGAGGACAGGGTCGAAAAACTGTTTTTT. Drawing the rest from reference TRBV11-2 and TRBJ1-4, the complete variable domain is EAGVAQSPRYKIIEKRQSVAFWCNPISGHATLYWYQQILGQGPKLLIQFQNNGVVDDSQLPKDRFSAERLKGVDSTLKIQPAKLEDSAVYLCASSLDEDRVEKLFFGSGTQLSVL.